This T cell receptor (beta chain) was identified in a study of shared clonotypes between healthy human individuals. The table came from immunoSEQ multiplex PCR; TCRdb's copy has only in-frame clones and leaves some out. The sample has over 700,000 clones; 72% are singletons. General study findings and limits: Genetic and exposure-history diversity was limited by the small donor number.

A note on this clone: Its target is not known.

Sequencing was done on a sample of memory CD4+ T cells sorted from blood. The subset here: CD45RA-negative fraction. The clonotype originates from a woman aged 25 to 39 in good health.

The CDR3 DNA reads as TGTGCCAGCAGTGGGAGGGACAGAGCCTACGAGCAGTACTTC. Its protein product is CASSGRDRAYEQYF. This sequence joins TRBV27 and TRBJ2-5, with D perhaps being TRBD1 or TRBD2 (7 bases each). The J call is doubtful: the DNA matches TRBJ2-7 better. Per germline, CDR1 MNHEY and CDR2 SMNVEV (reference sequence). CDR3 length: 14 amino acids.